Listed below are T cell receptor beta chains from one sample, sequenced in a study of blood T cell repertoires in COVID-19. Sequencing used immunoSEQ multiplex PCR; TCRdb keeps in-frame clones, though not all of them. This table has approximately 140,000 clones, around 87% appearing once. The sequenced sample consisted of peripheral blood. The receptors come from a woman aged 55-70 years with active or convalescent COVID-19. CDR3s include the opening cysteine and the closing phenylalanine or tryptophan. The order of the fields is CDR3 length, D gene, V gene, J gene, clone size, CDR3 protein, CDR3 DNA. A D gene is named only where the DNA matches it firmly. Size values are once, few and many counts, or a class for expanded clones, and some rows have none.

13	NA	TRBV11-2	TRBJ1-2	NA	CASSLAAGYGYTF	TGTGCCAGCAGCTTAGCGGCCGGGTACGGCTACACCTTC
15	TRBD1	TRBV6-5	TRBJ1-3	NA	CASRDRGGSGNTIYF	TGTGCCAGCAGAGACAGGGGGGGAAGTGGAAACACCATATATTTT
14	NA	TRBV7-8	TRBJ1-2	NA	CASSLSQGTRGYTF	TGTGCCAGCAGCTTGTCCCAGGGGACGAGGGGCTACACCTTC
14	NA	TRBV3-1/TRBV3-2	TRBJ2-1	NA	CASSQGGSYNEQFF	TGTGCCAGCAGCCAGGGGGGTTCGTACAATGAGCAGTTCTTC
16	TRBD1	TRBV12-5	TRBJ1-6	NA	CASGLVWGQGNSPLHF	TGTGCTAGTGGTTTGGTATGGGGACAGGGTAATTCACCCCTCCACTTT
14	NA	TRBV5-1	TRBJ2-7	few	CASSLIGGSYEQYF	TGCGCCAGCAGCTTGATAGGAGGGTCCTACGAGCAGTACTTC
14	TRBD1	TRBV18	TRBJ1-2	NA	CASSLETGWNGYTF	TGTGCCAGCTCTCTTGAGACAGGGTGGAATGGCTACACCTTC
16	TRBD2	TRBV5-6	TRBJ2-1	once	CASSYRSGGAVNEQFF	TGTGCCAGCAGCTATCGTAGCGGGGGGGCCGTCAATGAGCAGTTCTTC
13	NA	TRBV19	TRBJ2-3	NA	CATEARGTDTQYF	TGTGCCACCGAAGCCAGGGGCACAGATACGCAGTATTTT
15	TRBD1	TRBV5-4	TRBJ1-4	once	CASSLYQTGGEKLFF	TGTGCCAGCAGCTTATATCAAACAGGGGGTGAAAAACTGTTTTTT
12	NA	TRBV6-5	TRBJ1-2	NA	CASTPGGYGYTF	TGTGCCAGCACCCCGGGGGGCTATGGCTACACCTTC
14	NA	TRBV3-1/TRBV3-2	TRBJ1-1	NA	CASSPSYQDTEAFF	TGTGCCAGCAGCCCGTCCTACCAGGACACTGAAGCTTTCTTT
16	TRBD2	TRBV25-1	TRBJ2-1	NA	CASAASGGPSYNEQFF	TGTGCCAGCGCAGCTAGCGGGGGGCCTTCCTACAATGAGCAGTTCTTC
14	NA	TRBV11-2	TRBJ2-1	NA	CASSLDPSDNEQFF	TGTGCCAGCAGCTTAGATCCGTCTGACAATGAGCAGTTCTTC
15	NA	TRBV5-4	TRBJ1-1	NA	CASSLGAGGQTEAFF	TGTGCCAGCAGCTTGGGGGCCGGGGGGCAAACTGAAGCTTTCTTT
15	NA	TRBV10-3	TRBJ1-6	NA	CAISSRVAINSPLHF	TGTGCCATCAGCTCCCGGGTCGCGATCAATTCACCCCTCCACTTT
16	TRBD1	TRBV5-5	TRBJ1-5	NA	CASSKEGTDLNQPQHF	TGTGCCAGCAGCAAAGAAGGGACAGATTTAAATCAGCCCCAGCATTTT
16	TRBD1	TRBV7-8	TRBJ1-3	NA	CASSLGDRGIGNTIYF	TGTGCCAGCAGCTTAGGGGACAGGGGGATTGGAAACACCATATATTTT
17	NA	TRBV9	TRBJ1-4	NA	CASSVEAGDSTNEKLFF	TGTGCCAGCAGCGTAGAGGCGGGGGACTCAACTAATGAAAAACTGTTTTTT
15	NA	TRBV7-2	TRBJ2-3	NA	CASSLGSGLTDTQYF	TGTGCCAGCAGCTTAGGCTCGGGACTTACAGATACGCAGTATTTT
16	TRBD1	TRBV5-1	TRBJ2-2	NA	CASSLLLDRAIGELFF	TGCGCCAGCAGCTTACTCTTGGACAGGGCCATCGGGGAGCTGTTTTTT
14	TRBD1	TRBV2	TRBJ1-2	once	CASSEPGQDYGYTF	TGTGCCAGCAGTGAACCGGGACAGGACTATGGCTACACCTTC
21	NA	TRBV21-1	TRBJ2-2	NA	CASSKARRLGLAGENTGELFF	TGTGCCAGCAGCAAAGCGCGAAGGTTGGGACTAGCGGGGGAGAACACCGGGGAGCTGTTTTTT
14	TRBD1	TRBV7-8	TRBJ2-7	NA	CASSPDRGYYEQYF	TGTGCCAGCAGCCCCGACAGGGGCTACTACGAGCAGTACTTC
14	NA	TRBV6-5	TRBJ1-1	NA	CASSYRGGGTEAFF	TGTGCCAGCAGTTACCGGGGAGGAGGCACTGAAGCTTTCTTT
13	TRBD2	TRBV6-2/TRBV6-3	TRBJ2-7	NA	CASSLAGGYEQYF	TGTGCCAGCAGCCTAGCGGGGGGCTACGAGCAGTACTTC
11	NA	TRBV7-9	TRBJ1-2	NA	CASSGNHGYTF	TGTGCCAGCTCAGGGAACCATGGCTACACCTTC
13	NA	TRBV12-3/TRBV12-4	TRBJ2-7	NA	CASSLAGDYEQYF	TGTGCCAGCAGTTTAGCGGGAGACTACGAGCAGTACTTC
16	NA	TRBV5-1	TRBJ2-5	NA	CASSPGTGGYQETQYF	TGCGCCAGCAGCCCGGGAACCGGAGGGTACCAAGAGACCCAGTACTTC
15	TRBD1	TRBV7-2	TRBJ2-3	NA	CASSLYRGGTDTQYF	TGTGCCAGCAGCTTATACAGGGGGGGCACAGATACGCAGTATTTT
14	TRBD1	TRBV14	TRBJ1-2	NA	CASSRDRVSYGYTF	TGTGCCAGCAGCCGGGACAGGGTTAGCTATGGCTACACCTTC
11	NA	TRBV20-1	TRBJ2-5	NA	CSAGVVETQYF	TGCAGCGCAGGGGTGGTAGAGACCCAGTACTTC
17	TRBD1	TRBV9	TRBJ2-2	NA	CASSQFAGTGWGGELFF	TGTGCCAGCAGCCAATTCGCCGGGACAGGGTGGGGCGGGGAGCTGTTTTTT
14	TRBD1	TRBV10-3	TRBJ2-3	NA	CAVPTGAPTDTQYF	TGTGCCGTCCCCACAGGGGCCCCCACAGATACGCAGTATTTT
12	TRBD1	TRBV6-2/TRBV6-3	TRBJ1-1	NA	CASTPTGRKAFF	TGTGCCAGCACCCCGACAGGGAGAAAAGCTTTCTTT
13	NA	TRBV10-3	TRBJ2-7	NA	CAISDAGRSEQYF	TGTGCCATCAGTGACGCGGGACGTTCCGAGCAGTACTTC
12	NA	TRBV19	TRBJ1-5	NA	CASSIERQPQHF	TGTGCCAGTAGTATCGAACGGCAGCCCCAGCATTTT